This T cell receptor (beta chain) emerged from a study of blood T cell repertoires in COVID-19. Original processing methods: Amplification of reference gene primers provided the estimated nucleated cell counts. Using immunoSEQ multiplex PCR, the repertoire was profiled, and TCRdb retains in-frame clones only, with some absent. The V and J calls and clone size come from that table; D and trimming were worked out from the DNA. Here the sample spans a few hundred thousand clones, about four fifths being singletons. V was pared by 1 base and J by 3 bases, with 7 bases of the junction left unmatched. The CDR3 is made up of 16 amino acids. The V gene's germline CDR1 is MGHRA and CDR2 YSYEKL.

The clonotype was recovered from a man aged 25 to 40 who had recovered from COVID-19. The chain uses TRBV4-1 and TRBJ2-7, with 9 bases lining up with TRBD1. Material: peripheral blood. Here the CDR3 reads CASSQVGTGFVYEQYF. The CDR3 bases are TGCGCCAGCAGCCAAGTCGGGACAGGGTTCGTCTACGAGCAGTACTTC.